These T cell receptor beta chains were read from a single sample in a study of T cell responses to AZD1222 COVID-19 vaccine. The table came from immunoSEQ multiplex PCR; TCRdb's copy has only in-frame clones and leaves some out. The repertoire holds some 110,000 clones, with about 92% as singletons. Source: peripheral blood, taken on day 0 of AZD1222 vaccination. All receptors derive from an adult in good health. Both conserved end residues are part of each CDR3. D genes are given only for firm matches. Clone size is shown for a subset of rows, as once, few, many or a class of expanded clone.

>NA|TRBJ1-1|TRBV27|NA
TGTGCCAGCAGTTATGGGGGAACTGAAGCTTTCTTT
CASSYGGTEAFF
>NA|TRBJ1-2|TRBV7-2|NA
TGTGCCAGCAGCCCTGTCCCCAGCGATGGCTACACCTTC
CASSPVPSDGYTF
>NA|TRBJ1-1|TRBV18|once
TGTGCCAGCTCACCTCAGACGAACACTGAAGCTTTCTTT
CASSPQTNTEAFF
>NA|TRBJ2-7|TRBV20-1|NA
TGCAGTGCCCCGGACGGCTACGAGCAGTACTTC
CSAPDGYEQYF
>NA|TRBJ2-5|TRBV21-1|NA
TGTGCCAGCAGCAGTGGAGAGTACCAAGAGACCCAGTACTTC
CASSSGEYQETQYF
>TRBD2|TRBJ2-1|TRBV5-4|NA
TGTGCCAGCAGCCCGCAACTAGCGGGGTACAATGAGCAGTTCTTC
CASSPQLAGYNEQFF
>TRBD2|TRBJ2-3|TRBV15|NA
TGTGCCACCAGCAGGGGGGGGACAGATACGCAGTATTTT
CATSRGGTDTQYF
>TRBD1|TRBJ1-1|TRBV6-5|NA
TGTGCCAGCAGTCCAGGGACAGTCTTGGGCACTGAAGCTTTCTTT
CASSPGTVLGTEAFF
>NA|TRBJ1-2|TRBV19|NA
TGTGCCAGTAGTATAGCGGCAGCTAACTATGGCTACACCTTC
CASSIAAANYGYTF
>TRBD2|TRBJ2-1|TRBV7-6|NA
TGTGCCAGCAGCCCGAAGGGGACTAGCGGGAGGCGGGAGGAGCAGTTCTTC
CASSPKGTSGRREEQFF
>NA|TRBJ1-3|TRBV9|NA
TGTGCCAGCAGCGTAGTATTGGACGGAAACACCATATATTTT
CASSVVLDGNTIYF
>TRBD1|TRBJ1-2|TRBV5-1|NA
TGCGCCAGCAGCACGGACAGGGCGGGTAACTATGGCTACACCTTC
CASSTDRAGNYGYTF
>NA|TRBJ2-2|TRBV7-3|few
TGTGCCAGCTCACGAGGACCCCACACCGGGGAGCTGTTTTTT
CASSRGPHTGELFF
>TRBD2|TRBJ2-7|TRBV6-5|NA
TGTGCCAGCAGGCTTACTAGCGGGAGTGAGCAGTACTTC
CASRLTSGSEQYF
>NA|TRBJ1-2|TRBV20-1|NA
TGCAGTGCCTCTCTTACCTATGGCTACACCTTC
CSASLTYGYTF
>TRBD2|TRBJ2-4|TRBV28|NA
TGTGCCAGCAGTCTAGGACTAGCGGGGAGGCGCATTCAGTACTTC
CASSLGLAGRRIQYF
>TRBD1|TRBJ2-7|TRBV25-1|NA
TGTGCCAGCGGCCCCCAGACAGGGGGCTTCTACGAGCAGTACTTC
CASGPQTGGFYEQYF
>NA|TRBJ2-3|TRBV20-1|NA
TGCAGTGCTAGTGGGGGGTCGGGCACAGATACGCAGTATTTT
CSASGGSGTDTQYF
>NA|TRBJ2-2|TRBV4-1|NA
TGCGCCAGCAGCCAAGGACAGACGAACACCGGGGAGCTGTTTTTT
CASSQGQTNTGELFF
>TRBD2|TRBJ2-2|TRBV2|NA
TGTGCCAGCTCTGGCGGGAGGCTCACCGGGGAGCTGTTTTTT
CASSGGRLTGELFF
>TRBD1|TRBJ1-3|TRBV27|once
TGTGCCAGCAGTCTCGGTCCCGGGACAGGCTCCGGAAACACCATATATTTT
CASSLGPGTGSGNTIYF
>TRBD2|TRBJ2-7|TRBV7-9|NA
TGTGCCAGCAGCCCCGGGAGGGGGGGACTCCTTTACGAGCAGTACTTC
CASSPGRGGLLYEQYF
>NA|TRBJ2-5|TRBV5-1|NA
TGCGCCAGCAGCTTTGGTGTTCAAGAGACCCAGTACTTC
CASSFGVQETQYF
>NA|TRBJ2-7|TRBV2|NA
TGTGCCAGCAGACTCTCACAGGGCTCCTACGAGCAGTACTTC
CASRLSQGSYEQYF
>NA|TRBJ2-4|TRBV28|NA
TGTGCCAGCAGTTTATTAGGGCAGGGTGCGAGAGACATTCAGTACTTC
CASSLLGQGARDIQYF
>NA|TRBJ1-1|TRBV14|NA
TGTGCCAGCAGCCAAGATTGGGGGATGAACACTGAAGCTTTCTTT
CASSQDWGMNTEAFF